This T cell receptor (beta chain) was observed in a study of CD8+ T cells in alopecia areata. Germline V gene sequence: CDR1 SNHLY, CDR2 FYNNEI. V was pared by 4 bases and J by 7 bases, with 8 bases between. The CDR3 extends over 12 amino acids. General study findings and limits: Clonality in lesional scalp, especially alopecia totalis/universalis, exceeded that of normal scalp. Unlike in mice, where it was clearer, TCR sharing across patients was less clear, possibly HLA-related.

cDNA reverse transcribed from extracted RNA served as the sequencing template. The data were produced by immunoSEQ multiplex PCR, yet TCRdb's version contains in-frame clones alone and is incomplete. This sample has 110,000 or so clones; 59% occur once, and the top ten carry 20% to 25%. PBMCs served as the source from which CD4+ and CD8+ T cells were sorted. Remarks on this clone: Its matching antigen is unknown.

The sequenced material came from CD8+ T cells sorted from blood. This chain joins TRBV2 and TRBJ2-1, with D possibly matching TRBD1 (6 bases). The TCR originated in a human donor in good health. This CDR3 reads CASSGTANEQFF. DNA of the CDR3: TGTGCCAGCAGTGGGACAGCTAATGAGCAGTTCTTC.